These 20 T cell receptor beta chains came from one sample sequenced in a study of T cells after yellow fever vaccination. TCRdb re-called the 5' RACE reads through MiXCR, storing one row per CDR3 protein. Of approximately 300,000 distinct CDR3 sequences listed, approximately 13% are singletons. Sample: CD4+ T cells sorted from PBMCs, taken 45 days after the yellow fever booster vaccination. Every receptor here comes from a man aged 25-40 years who received the YFV17D yellow fever vaccine.

This clonotype was counted ten times or more. This sequence joins TRBV27 and TRBJ2-1; 7 bases align to TRBD2. The CDR3 has 14 amino acids. With 6 bases clipped from V and 6 bases from J, the junction kept 8 bases outside the gene matches. Germline V gene data show CDR1 as MNHEY and CDR2 as SMNVEV (reference sequence). CDR3 loop: CASRSRDYRNEQFF. CDR3 coding DNA: TGTGCCAGCAGATCAAGGGACTACCGCAATGAGCAGTTCTTC.

The rearrangement links TRBV20-1 to TRBJ1-1, with TRBD1 as a possible D gene (6 bases). Germline V gene lookup returns CDR1 DFQATT and CDR2 SNEGSKA (reference sequence). V was cut by 2 bases and J by 7 bases, with 14 bases left in between. CDR3 length: 13 residues. The CDR3 sequence is CSARNTGSIEAFF. The CDR3 region has the DNA TGCAGTGCTAGAAATACAGGGTCCATTGAAGCTTTCTTT.

This clonotype was detected only a few times. The chain carries TRBV12-3 or TRBV12-4 and TRBJ2-7; TRBD2 might be the D (6 bases). V was pared by 4 bases and J by 6 bases, with 10 bases between. The CDR3 covers 12 residues. The chain's CDR3 is CASSWGGREQYF. The CDR3 DNA reads as TGTGCCAGCAGTTGGGGAGGACGCGAGCAGTACTTC.

Only a few counts were recorded for this clonotype. The rearrangement links TRBV28 to TRBJ1-5; no clear D. Trimming took off 6 bases at V and 1 base at J, with 7 bases between the two ends. The CDR3 runs to 13 residues. The V gene's germline CDR1 is MDHEN and CDR2 SYDVKM. The CDR3 reads CASRGGSNQPQHF. The CDR3 coding sequence is TGTGCCAGCAGGGGCGGGAGCAATCAGCCCCAGCATTTT.

At least ten counts were recorded for this clonotype. The chain combines TRBV7-2 with TRBJ2-7; 9 bases align to TRBD2. CDR1 is SGHTA and CDR2 is FQGNSA in the germline V gene. Losses at the gene ends were 5 bases for V and 4 bases for J; bases not matched to a gene: 6. The CDR3 spans 14 residues. The CDR3 sequence is CASSPVSGSYEQYF. In nucleotides, the CDR3 is TGTGCCAGCAGCCCAGTTAGCGGGAGTTACGAGCAGTACTTC.

The table lists this clonotype with many counts. The chain employs TRBV29-1 and TRBJ2-6; maybe TRBD1 (6 bases). The CDR3 is 15 residues long. Trimming cost V 6 bases and J 0 bases, with 12 bases left between them. Germline CDR1 and CDR2: SQVTM and ANQGSEA. CDR3 bases: TGCAGCGTGGTGCAGGGGTCCTCTGGGGCCAACGTCCTGACTTTC. Amino acid sequence: CSVVQGSSGANVLTF.

This clonotype was detected ten times or more. The genes are TRBV3-1 and TRBJ1-1; the D is unclear. The germline V and J ends were trimmed by 0 bases and 4 bases, with 6 bases remaining between them. CDR1 LGHDT and CDR2 YNNKEL come from the germline V gene (reference sequence). CDR3 length: 13 amino acids. The CDR3 spells CASSQDWGTEAFF. The CDR3 DNA reads TGTGCCAGCAGCCAAGATTGGGGCACTGAAGCTTTCTTT.

The rearrangement uses TRBV6-5 and TRBJ2-3; TRBD2 matches at 9 bases. This CDR3 comprises 16 residues. Germline V gene data show CDR1 as MNHEY and CDR2 as SVGAGI. The ends lost 1 base at V and 6 bases at J; junction bases unmatched: 8. CDR3 in amino acids: CASSYFGGRGGDTQYF. For the CDR3, the DNA is TGTGCCAGCAGTTACTTTGGCGGGAGGGGAGGTGATACGCAGTATTTT.

The chain combines TRBV28 with TRBJ2-6; D remains ambiguous. The CDR3 covers 12 residues. Trimming cost V 8 bases and J 0 bases, with 2 bases left between them. The germline V gene encodes CDR1 MDHEN and CDR2 SYDVKM. The CDR3 loop reads CASHSGANVLTF. The DNA of the CDR3 is TGTGCCAGCCACTCTGGGGCCAACGTCCTGACTTTC.

V is TRBV7-2 and J is TRBJ1-6; the match to TRBD1 covers 7 bases. The V segment lost 5 bases and the J segment 6 bases; nucleotides outside the gene matches: 4. The germline CDR1 and CDR2 sequences are SGHTA and FQGNSA. The length of the CDR3 is 14 residues. In nucleotides, the CDR3 is TGTGCCAGCAGCACCGGGACAGCTAATTCACCCCTCCACTTT. Residues: CASSTGTANSPLHF.

Many counts were recorded for this clonotype. This rearrangement joins TRBV20-1 to TRBJ2-3, with 9 bases aligning to TRBD2. The germline V gene encodes CDR1 DFQATT and CDR2 SNEGSKA (reference sequence). The CDR3 spans 16 residues. Trimming at V came to 0 bases and at J to 6 bases, leaving 10 bases not matched to a gene. In DNA, the CDR3 is TGCAGTGCTAGAGATCCTGCTGGACTAGCGTTTGATACGCAGTATTTT. The encoded protein is CSARDPAGLAFDTQYF.

This clonotype was recorded a few times. The chain combines TRBV20-1 with TRBJ2-1, with 9 bases identical to TRBD2. V lost 1 base, J lost 5 bases, and 9 bases stayed unmatched. The CDR3 extends over 16 amino acids. In germline, CDR1 is DFQATT, CDR2 SNEGSKA (reference sequence). CDR3 loop: CSARANQGLANNEQFF. The CDR3 region has the DNA TGCAGTGCTAGAGCTAACCAGGGACTAGCCAACAATGAGCAGTTCTTC.

The CDR3 nucleotides are TGCGCCAGCAGCTTGCGAGGACCTAGCTCTGGGGCCAACGTCCTGACTTTC. It specifies CASSLRGPSSGANVLTF. The chain combines TRBV5-1 with TRBJ2-6, with no clear D. This CDR3 has 17 residues. The V gene's germline CDR1 is SGHRS and CDR2 YFSETQ. Deletions cut 1 base from V and 0 bases from J, with 11 bases between.

The chain combines TRBV7-3 with TRBJ1-1, with unresolved D. CDR1 is SGHTA, CDR2 FQGTGA, per germline. V was cut by 5 bases and J by 2 bases, with 9 bases left in between. The CDR3 length is 13 residues. The CDR3 DNA reads as TGTGCCAGCAGCGAAACAGTTAACACTGAAGCTTTCTTT. Amino acid sequence: CASSETVNTEAFF.

V is TRBV6-5 and J is TRBJ2-7; 9 bases line up with TRBD1. The CDR3 runs 15 residues. Germline V CDR1 and CDR2: MNHEY, SVGAGI. The junction had 5 bases not matched to a gene; V was cut back by 0 bases and J by 5 bases. The chain's CDR3 is CASSYSQGAWDEQYF. The CDR3 bases are TGTGCCAGCAGTTACTCACAGGGGGCTTGGGACGAGCAGTACTTC.

This clonotype has only a few counts. The V gene is TRBV28, the J gene TRBJ2-3, with 10 bases matching TRBD2. The germline CDR1 and CDR2 sequences are MDHEN and SYDVKM. CDR3 length: 15 amino acids. V was clipped by 8 bases and J by 7 bases; unmatched bases: 12. The DNA for the CDR3 is TGTGCCAGCGGAGCTAGCGGGAGAAGCAAGAATACGCAGTATTTT. It codes for CASGASGRSKNTQYF.

The chain has TRBV6-2 or TRBV6-3 and TRBJ2-7; D not certain. Germline loops: CDR1 MNHEY, CDR2 SVGEGT. This CDR3 contains 14 residues. V was cut by 6 bases and J by 7 bases, with 19 bases left in between. CDR3 sequence (DNA): TGTGCCAGCAGACTCACCCTAACGATCGGGGAGCAGTACTTC. It codes for CASRLTLTIGEQYF.

The table lists this clonotype with a few counts. The chain recombines TRBV7-2 with TRBJ2-2; possible D gene TRBD1, 6 bases. From germline, CDR1 is SGHTA and CDR2 FQGNSA. The CDR3 totals 15 residues. V lost 5 bases, J lost 0 bases, and 10 bases lay in between. This CDR3 is CASSPQGTNTGELFF. The CDR3 DNA is TGTGCCAGCAGCCCCCAGGGGACGAACACCGGGGAGCTGTTTTTT.

This clonotype was counted between two and nine times. The V call is TRBV20-1, the J call TRBJ2-1, with TRBD2 identical over 10 bases. The ends lost 4 bases at V and 9 bases at J; junction bases unmatched: 6. CDR3 length: 13 residues. Germline CDR1 and CDR2: DFQATT and SNEGSKA (reference sequence). Written as DNA, the CDR3 is TGCAGTGCTAACCTAGCGGGAGTCGCTGAGCAGTTCTTC. Encoded protein: CSANLAGVAEQFF.

This clonotype was seen more than once but under ten times. The J gene is TRBJ2-1, the V gene TRBV10-3; 9 bases are shared with TRBD2. The CDR3 extends over 14 amino acids. Germline values: CDR1 ENHRY, CDR2 SYGVKD. V lost 6 bases, J lost 6 bases, and 6 bases stayed unmatched. The CDR3 loop reads CAISPGTSSNEQFF. The CDR3 coding sequence is TGTGCCATCAGCCCCGGGACTAGCTCCAATGAGCAGTTCTTC.